These 11 T cell receptor beta chains originate from one sample sequenced in a study of blood T cell repertoires in COVID-19. Data came from immunoSEQ multiplex PCR; TCRdb stores just in-frame clones and leaves some out. This table holds fewer than 200,000 clones, 75% to 90% found once. Sequenced input: PBMCs or T cells enriched from blood (not recorded which). The source is a woman in her forties or fifties who had recovered from COVID-19.

The chain carries TRBV5-1 and TRBJ1-1, with TRBD1 as a possible D gene (5 bases). The germline gives CDR1 SGHRS, CDR2 YFSETQ. The CDR3 sequence is 13 residues long. The V and J ends lost 0 bases and 12 bases respectively, with 15 bases between them. CDR3 loop: CASSLEAGRGPFF. Here the CDR3 DNA reads TGCGCCAGCAGCTTGGAGGCAGGGAGGGGTCCTTTCTTT. The full variable domain, rest sourced from reference TRBV5-1 and TRBJ1-1, is KAGVTQTPRYLIKTRGQQVTLSCSPISGHRSVSWYQQTPGQGLQFLFEYFSETQRNKGNFPGRFSGRQFSNSRSEMNVSTLELGDSALYLCASSLEAGRGPFFGQGTRLTVV.

This chain uses TRBV5-6 with TRBJ1-2; 8 bases are shared with TRBD1. Germline lookup yields CDR1 SGHDT and CDR2 YYEEEE. This CDR3 has 15 residues. J lost 7 bases, V lost 5 bases, and 13 bases had no gene match. DNA for the CDR3: TGTGCCAGCAGTTTGAGTACAGGGGGTACGAGTGGCTACACCTTC. It codes for CASSLSTGGTSGYTF.

This sequence joins TRBV12-3 or TRBV12-4 and TRBJ2-1; D is perhaps TRBD2 (5 bases). The CDR3 consists of 12 residues. Deletions cut 6 bases from V and 8 bases from J, with 11 bases between. The CDR3 nucleotides read TGTGCCAGCAGCCATACTAGAGATGAGCAGTTCTTC. Residues: CASSHTRDEQFF.

The DNA of the CDR3 is TGCGCCAGCAGCTTCCAGGGGGCGGCGTCAGAGACCCAGTACTTC. Its protein is CASSFQGAASETQYF. The chain is built from TRBV5-1 and TRBJ2-5, with 8 nucleotides matching TRBD1. The CDR3 spans 15 residues. J lost 4 bases, V lost 2 bases, and 7 bases had no gene match. Germline CDR1 reads SGHRS; CDR2 reads YFSETQ.

This clone came up once. J is TRBJ2-7 and V is TRBV5-6; D call uncertain. Between the trimmed V and J ends, which lost 0 bases and 6 bases, there was a span of 10 bases. The germline V gene has CDR1 SGHDT and CDR2 YYEEEE. The CDR3 has 13 amino acids. CDR3 DNA: TGTGCCAGCAGCTTGGCCCCCGAGCTCGAGCAGTACGTC. It specifies CASSLAPELEQYV.

The chain couples TRBV30 to TRBJ1-5; 8 nucleotides line up with TRBD1. This CDR3 region has 14 residues. V shed 3 bases, J shed 6 bases, and the junction held 7 bases outside the gene matches. CDR1 GTSNPN and CDR2 SVGIG come from the germline V gene (reference sequence). The CDR3 DNA follows: TGTGCCTGGAGCCATGGACAGGGTGTTCAGCCCCAGCATTTT. As protein: CAWSHGQGVQPQHF. The full variable domain, in which reference TRBV30 and TRBJ1-5 provide the parts outside the CDR3, is SQTIHQWPATLVQPVGSPLSLECTVEGTSNPNLYWYRQAAGRGLQLLFYSVGIGQISSEVPQNLSASRPQDRQFILSSKKLLLSDSGFYLCAWSHGQGVQPQHFGDGTRLSIL.

The chain has TRBV24-1 and TRBJ2-3, with TRBD2 identical over 7 bases. V was clipped by 9 bases and J by 2 bases; unmatched bases: 7. CDR1 KGHDR and CDR2 SFDVKD come from the germline V gene. This CDR3 is built from 14 residues. The CDR3 DNA reads TGTGCCACCGGGAGCGGGACGGCCACAGATACGCAGTATTTT. Translated: CATGSGTATDTQYF.

V usage is TRBV19 and J usage is TRBJ1-1; tentatively, D is TRBD1 (6 bases). The CDR3 runs 12 residues. V lost 6 bases and J lost 1, with 6 bases in between. The germline V gene has CDR1 LNHDA and CDR2 SQIVND (reference sequence). CDR3: CASRDRNTEAFF. CDR3 nucleotide sequence: TGTGCCAGTAGGGACAGGAACACTGAAGCTTTCTTT.

The chain has TRBV29-1 and TRBJ1-3; D gene uncertain. V dropped 0 bases and J dropped 4 bases, with 10 bases sitting between them. Germline CDR1 and CDR2: SQVTM and ANQGSEA. The CDR3 is made up of 14 amino acids. Written as DNA, the CDR3 is TGCAGCGTTGAAGATCCTAAAAGCGGAAACACCATATATTTT. Amino acid sequence: CSVEDPKSGNTIYF.

This chain connects TRBV27 to TRBJ2-1; 12 bases are shared with TRBD2. Germline lookup yields CDR1 MNHEY and CDR2 SMNVEV (reference sequence). J gave up 3 bases and V 8 bases, and 11 bases lay outside the gene matches. The CDR3 is 17 residues long. CDR3 sequence (DNA): TGTGCCAGCGCCCCGCAGACTAGCGGGAGTTTCTACAATGAGCAGTTCTTC. Translated, it gives CASAPQTSGSFYNEQFF.

Only one count was recorded for this clone. V usage is TRBV5-1 and J usage is TRBJ1-6; 11 bases map to TRBD1. The germline gives CDR1 SGHRS, CDR2 YFSETQ. The junction had 6 bases not matched to a gene; V was cut back by 4 bases and J by 6 bases. There are 16 residues in the CDR3. CDR3 in DNA: TGCGCCAGCAGCAAAAGGACAGGGGGCTTTAATTCACCCCTCCACTTT. It encodes CASSKRTGGFNSPLHF.